The 5 T cell receptor beta chains below were found in one sample sequenced in a study of shared clonotypes between healthy human individuals. Terminally differentiated effector memory CD45RA+ cells were excluded by CCR7 positive selection of CD45RO-negative cells. TCRdb keeps only in-frame clones here, not all; method: immunoSEQ multiplex PCR. The sample shows millions of clones, just under 95% of them seen only once. Input material: naive CD8+ T cells sorted from blood. The receptors come from a man younger than 35 in good health.

This clone was counted once. The chain has TRBV5-6 and TRBJ2-7, with D hard to call. Germline values: CDR1 SGHDT, CDR2 YYEEEE. CDR3 length: 14 residues. V gave up 0 bases and J gave up 2 bases, with 9 bases separating them. CDR3 sequence: CASSLGDDPYEQYF. CDR3 bases: TGTGCCAGCAGCTTGGGCGACGATCCCTACGAGCAGTACTTC.

This chain links TRBV30 with TRBJ2-3, with D uncertain. Trimming shortened V by 2 bases and J by 6 bases, and 12 bases separated the two germline ends. In germline, CDR1 is GTSNPN, CDR2 SVGIG (reference sequence). The CDR3 covers 13 residues. Here the CDR3 DNA reads TGTGCCTGGAGTTCCCTCCATGGGGATACGCAGTATTTT. It yields the protein CAWSSLHGDTQYF.

The V and J genes are TRBV6-1 and TRBJ1-2; possibly TRBD1 for D (6 bases). Germline V gene sequence: CDR1 MNHNS, CDR2 SASEGT. CDR3 length: 12 amino acids. Trimming removed 8 bases at V and 4 bases at J, with 11 bases between. The CDR3 loop reads CASEAGVYGYTF. Written as DNA, the CDR3 is TGTGCCAGCGAGGCAGGGGTCTATGGCTACACCTTC.

V usage is TRBV6-6 and J usage is TRBJ1-2, with a tentative D call TRBD1 (5 bases). Between the trimmed V and J ends, which lost 0 bases and 8 bases, there was a span of 13 bases. The V gene's germline CDR1 is MNHNY and CDR2 SVGAGI (reference sequence). CDR3 length: 14 amino acids. CDR3 sequence (DNA): TGTGCCAGCAGTTACTCTGAGGGGTCTGTCGGCTACACCTTC. Its translation: CASSYSEGSVGYTF.

Details on this clone: The same CDR3 is also encoded by other DNA sequences in this sample. The DNA of the CDR3 is TGTGCCAGTAGTGCGGGACAGGGTTACGAGCAGTACTTC. It encodes CASSAGQGYEQYF. The rearrangement joins TRBV19 to TRBJ2-7; TRBD1 agrees at 9 bases. The CDR3 loop spans 13 amino acids. The V gene end was trimmed by 5 bases and the J gene end by 4 bases; junction bases not matched to a gene: 3. Germline V lookup: CDR1 LNHDA, CDR2 SQIVND (reference sequence).